Below are 15 T cell receptor beta chains sequenced from a single sample in a study of cytomegalovirus exposure and HLA in healthy donors. Researchers ran the PCR with 60 Vbeta and 13 Jbeta primers. Assay used: immunoSEQ multiplex PCR; TCRdb lists only in-frame clones, some missing. The sample lists more than 150,000 clones; about three quarters were seen once. The specimen sequenced was PBMCs. These receptors originate from a young man in good health and CMV-seronegative.

The chain uses TRBV7-9 and TRBJ2-1, with D tentatively TRBD1 (5 bases). V was cut by 3 bases and J by 6 bases, with 6 bases left in between. The CDR3 is made up of 12 amino acids. Germline lookup yields CDR1 SEHNR and CDR2 FQNEAQ (reference sequence). The CDR3 region has the DNA TGTGCCAGCAGCTTGGGGCTCAATGAGCAGTTCTTC. Protein: CASSLGLNEQFF.

The chain is built from TRBV5-8 and TRBJ2-3; 9 bases are a match to TRBD2. CDR1 SGHTS and CDR2 YDEGEE come from the germline V gene. Trimming removed 6 bases from V and 4 bases from J; junction bases left unmatched: 12. The CDR3 contains 16 residues. The DNA for the CDR3 is TGTGCCAGCACCTTTGACTTTAGCGGGAGTGCAGATACGCAGTATTTT. Protein product: CASTFDFSGSADTQYF.

This clone was observed once. The genes are TRBV6-6 and TRBJ2-7; D may be TRBD1 (6 bases). V gave up 4 bases and J gave up 9 bases, with 16 bases separating them. CDR3 length equals 13 residues. Germline CDR1 reads MNHNY; CDR2 reads SVGAGI (reference sequence). The DNA for the CDR3 is TGTGCCAGCAGTTCTGACAGGTTTTGGGGGCAGTACTTC. This encodes CASSSDRFWGQYF.

The chain joins TRBV27 to TRBJ2-5; TRBD2 might be the D (5 bases). Gene TRBJ2-7 matches the end of the DNA better, so the J call may be wrong. The CDR3 totals 14 residues. Germline CDR1 reads MNHEY; CDR2 reads SMNVEV (reference sequence). The CDR3 sequence: CASGPNRLSYEQYF. The CDR3 DNA reads as TGTGCCAGCGGCCCCAACCGACTATCCTACGAGCAGTACTTC.

The gene calls are TRBV19 and TRBJ2-5; 10 positions agree with TRBD2. J gave up 5 bases and V 0 bases, and 6 bases lay outside the gene matches. The CDR3 loop spans 16 amino acids. Germline CDR1 and CDR2: LNHDA and SQIVND (reference sequence). Written as DNA, the CDR3 is TGTGCCAGTAGTATAGATTTAGCGGGAGGATCGGAGACCCAGTACTTC. Translated, it gives CASSIDLAGGSETQYF.

As for this clone: The junction differs from germline at one of its ends, possibly a read error. The CDR3 region has the DNA TGTGCTAGCAGTCCGACTAGCGGGTCACAGGATACGCAGTATTTT. Translation: CASSPTSGSQDTQYF. The J gene is TRBJ2-3, the V gene TRBV7-7, with 10 bases identical to TRBD2. CDR3 length: 15 residues. Germline CDR1 and CDR2: SSHAT and FNYEAQ (reference sequence).

In its sample, this clone was seen once. One junction end does not reproduce the germline sequence, and a read error may be involved. The chain joins TRBV15 to TRBJ1-2; 8 nucleotides agree with TRBD1. Germline CDR1 LNHNV, CDR2 YYDKDF (reference sequence). The CDR3 is 15 residues long. The CDR3 sequence: CATSKARTGPYGYPF. The CDR3 DNA follows: TGTGCCACCAGCAAGGCCCGGACAGGGCCTTATGGCTACCCCTTC.

The rearrangement links TRBV10-3 to TRBJ1-1; a possible D gene is TRBD1 (5 bases). The germline gives CDR1 ENHRY, CDR2 SYGVKD. V was cut by 6 bases and J by 3 bases, with 11 bases left in between. This CDR3 has 13 residues. CDR3: CAIRDTGDTEAFF. The DNA for the CDR3 is TGTGCCATCAGGGATACAGGAGACACTGAAGCTTTCTTT.

This clone was picked up a small number of times. V and J are TRBV4-1 and TRBJ1-4; the D is unclear. Trimming stripped 1 base from V and 4 bases from J, with 10 bases between. This CDR3 comprises 15 residues. Germline CDR1 and CDR2: MGHRA and YSYEKL. This CDR3 reads CASSQVAGNNEKLFF. The CDR3 DNA follows: TGCGCCAGCAGCCAAGTAGCCGGGAATAATGAAAAACTGTTTTTT.

This chain joins TRBV29-1 and TRBJ2-7; 10 nucleotides agree with TRBD2. Germline assignment: CDR1 SQVTM and CDR2 ANQGSEA. Trimming removed 6 bases from V and 2 bases from J; junction bases left unmatched: 10. This CDR3 region has 15 residues. The CDR3 region has the DNA TGCAGCGTCCGATCTAAGCGGGAGGGAGCCTACGAGCAGTACTTC. It yields the protein CSVRSKREGAYEQYF.

The chain links TRBV15 to TRBJ2-5; D is perhaps TRBD1 or TRBD2 (5 bases each). TRBJ2-7 matches the DNA end more closely, so the J call is doubtful. The germline V gene encodes CDR1 LNHNV and CDR2 YYDKDF (reference sequence). The CDR3 length is 15 residues. CDR3 residues: CATSRDKMGAYEQYF. The CDR3 coding sequence is TGTGCCACCAGCAGAGATAAGATGGGGGCCTACGAGCAGTACTTC.

This chain joins TRBV23-1 and TRBJ1-3; TRBD1 matches 7 bases. TRBV23-1 is recorded as an ORF, its role being uncertain. With 0 bases clipped from V and 1 base from J, the junction kept 3 bases outside the gene matches. The CDR3 runs 16 residues. DNA for the CDR3: TGCGCCAGCAGTCAATCAGGGGGCGCTTCTGGAAACACCATATATTTT. Protein product: CASSQSGGASGNTIYF.

The J gene is TRBJ1-2, the V gene TRBV5-1; D is possibly TRBD1 (5 bases). The germline CDR1 and CDR2 sequences are SGHRS and YFSETQ. Trimming removed 2 bases from V and 4 bases from J, with 18 bases in between. CDR3 length: 16 amino acids. The CDR3 protein is CASSLNGALAVYGYTF. DNA of the CDR3: TGCGCCAGCAGCTTAAATGGGGCCCTGGCCGTCTATGGCTACACCTTC. Filled out from reference TRBV5-1 and TRBJ1-2, the complete variable domain reads KAGVTQTPRYLIKTRGQQVTLSCSPISGHRSVSWYQQTPGQGLQFLFEYFSETQRNKGNFPGRFSGRQFSNSRSEMNVSTLELGDSALYLCASSLNGALAVYGYTFGSGTRLTVV.

The CDR3 bases are TGTGCCAGCATCCTTCGACAGGGGAATAATTCACCCCTCCACTTT. Translating it yields CASILRQGNNSPLHF. This rearrangement joins TRBV6-6 to TRBJ1-6; the match to TRBD1 covers 8 bases. The V segment lost 7 bases and the J segment 5 bases; nucleotides outside the gene matches: 7. Per the germline V gene, CDR1 is MNHNY and CDR2 is SVGAGI (reference sequence). This CDR3 region has 15 residues.

A single count supports this clone. The CDR3 DNA is TGTGCCAGCAGTTTATGGCCAGGAACTTCCTACGAGCAGTACTTC. Protein product: CASSLWPGTSYEQYF. The gene calls are TRBV28 and TRBJ2-7, with D unresolved. This CDR3 is 15 amino acids long. V gave up 0 bases and J gave up 1 base, with 10 bases separating them. CDR1 is MDHEN, CDR2 SYDVKM, per germline.